These 21 T cell receptor beta chains originate from one sample sequenced in a study of blood T cells in healthy people across ages. Then a second PCR, running roughly 7 to 11 cycles, was carried out with a sample-barcoded 5' primer and a J-beta primer mix. One entry per CDR3 protein results from TCRdb running MiXCR on the 5' RACE reads. The sample includes more than 1.4 million distinct CDR3 sequences, 35% to 45% of them seen just once. The sample comprised blood. The receptor set was obtained from a woman younger than 35 in good health.

The chain links TRBV20-1 to TRBJ1-1, with D perhaps matching TRBD1 (5 bases). Trimming took 0 bases from V and 4 from J, leaving 15 bases between them. CDR1 and CDR2 (germline): DFQATT, SNEGSKA (reference sequence). This CDR3 spans 15 amino acids. CDR3 nucleotides: TGCAGTGCTAGAGATCCCGGGGCGGGGATCACTGAAGCTTTCTTT. This sequence encodes CSARDPGAGITEAFF.

This chain uses TRBV19 with TRBJ1-2; TRBD1 is a possible D gene (5 bases). Germline V gives CDR1 LNHDA, CDR2 SQIVND (reference sequence). The CDR3 runs to 14 residues. Trimming took 5 bases from V and 1 from J, leaving 11 bases between them. The CDR3 nucleotides read TGTGCCAGTAGTTATGCAGGGATTAACTATGGCTACACCTTC. This codes for CASSYAGINYGYTF.

V usage is TRBV27 and J usage is TRBJ2-5; D might be TRBD2 (5 bases). The closer fit of TRBJ2-7 to the DNA end suggests the J call may be wrong. From germline, CDR1 is MNHEY and CDR2 SMNVEV (reference sequence). The CDR3 runs 13 residues. CDR3 bases: TGTGCCAGCAGTTCCGCGTCCGGGAACGAGCAGTACTTC. This encodes CASSSASGNEQYF.

This sequence joins TRBV14 and TRBJ1-2; the match to TRBD1 covers 8 bases. The CDR3 consists of 12 residues. V was clipped by 6 bases and J by 10 bases; unmatched bases: 7. CDR1 and CDR2 (germline): SGHDN, FVKESK. CDR3 residues: CASRRGQEFYTF. DNA of the CDR3: TGTGCCAGCAGAAGGGGACAGGAGTTCTACACCTTC.

This clonotype was found a few times. This chain uses TRBV7-2 with TRBJ2-1; 13 bases line up with TRBD2. Germline CDR1 reads SGHTA; CDR2 reads FQGNSA. The V segment lost 5 bases and the J segment 8 bases; nucleotides outside the gene matches: 9. The CDR3 has 16 amino acids. CDR3 amino acids: CASSRGGTSGIHEQFF. For the CDR3, the DNA is TGTGCCAGCAGCCGAGGAGGGACTAGCGGGATCCATGAGCAGTTCTTC.

The rearrangement uses TRBV6-2 or TRBV6-3 and TRBJ2-5; D not certain. The V gene lost 6 bases and the J gene lost 11 bases, with 22 bases spanning the gap. CDR3 length: 14 residues. Per the germline V gene, CDR1 is MNHEY and CDR2 is SVGEGT. The CDR3 sequence is CASSRPPSYNEQYF. For the CDR3, the DNA is TGTGCCAGCAGCAGGCCACCTTCCTACAATGAGCAGTACTTC.

The genes are TRBV5-1 and TRBJ2-7, with 9 positions matching TRBD1. The CDR3 is 15 residues long. Trimming cost V 4 bases and J 4 bases; bases outside gene matches: 9. Germline loops: CDR1 SGHRS, CDR2 YFSETQ. This CDR3 reads CASSGVGTGSYEQYF. CDR3 bases: TGCGCCAGCAGCGGGGTCGGGACAGGGAGTTACGAGCAGTACTTC. The entire variable domain, with the rest obtained from reference TRBV5-1 and TRBJ2-7, is as follows: KAGVTQTPRYLIKTRGQQVTLSCSPISGHRSVSWYQQTPGQGLQFLFEYFSETQRNKGNFPGRFSGRQFSNSRSEMNVSTLELGDSALYLCASSGVGTGSYEQYFGPGTRLTVT.

This clonotype was seen only a few times. The J gene is TRBJ2-5, the V gene TRBV2, with D uncertain. CDR3 length equals 13 residues. Germline V gives CDR1 SNHLY, CDR2 FYNNEI. The V gene lost 2 bases and the J gene lost 6 bases, with 10 bases spanning the gap. The CDR3: CASSELGLQTQYF. The CDR3 nucleotides are TGTGCCAGCAGTGAACTAGGCTTGCAGACCCAGTACTTC.

The count of this clonotype is one. This chain uses TRBV5-6 with TRBJ1-2; TRBD1 aligns across 9 bases. The CDR3 runs to 16 residues. The junction had 14 bases not matched to a gene; V was cut back by 3 bases and J by 8 bases. Germline V gene lookup returns CDR1 SGHDT and CDR2 YYEEEE. This CDR3 reads CASSSGTGIPSVGYTF. The CDR3 DNA sequence: TGTGCCAGCAGCTCCGGGACAGGGATACCCTCTGTGGGCTACACCTTC.

The gene calls are TRBV6-1 and TRBJ1-2; D may be TRBD1 (6 bases). Trimming took off 6 bases at V and 6 bases at J, with 14 bases between the two ends. The CDR3 is made up of 13 amino acids. The V gene's germline CDR1 is MNHNS and CDR2 SASEGT. In DNA, the CDR3 is TGTGCCAGCAGGGAACAGGGAGGGGATGGCTACACCTTC. Its translation is CASREQGGDGYTF.

CDR3 bases: TGTGCCAGCAGTTTATCGGGGGCCCCAGGCGACTATGGCTACACCTTC. Translating gives CASSLSGAPGDYGYTF. This chain links TRBV27 with TRBJ1-2; the D gene is possibly TRBD1 (6 bases). The CDR3 spans 16 residues. Trimming left V 0 bases short and J 3 bases short, with 14 bases between. Germline assignment: CDR1 MNHEY and CDR2 SMNVEV (reference sequence).

The V call is TRBV5-5, the J call TRBJ2-3; 7 nucleotides line up with TRBD2. This CDR3 comprises 15 residues. The germline V gene has CDR1 SGHKS and CDR2 YYEKEE (reference sequence). Trimming cost V 1 base and J 2 bases; bases outside gene matches: 4. CDR3 bases: TGTGCCAGCAGCTTGCGGGGGGATCTCACAGATACGCAGTATTTT. Amino acid sequence: CASSLRGDLTDTQYF.

This clonotype appeared once. A much larger clone differs from this one at a single base, so this may be a read error. The chain has TRBV29-1 and TRBJ2-7, with a weak D call TRBD1 (5 bases). The J call may be in error: the DNA end matches TRBJ2-5 better. The V gene's germline CDR1 is SQVTM and CDR2 ANQGSEA. The CDR3 extends over 13 amino acids. The CDR3 region has the DNA TGCGGCGTTGAGCCAGGGAATACAGAGACCCAGTACTTC. Translated, it gives CGVEPGNTETQYF.

The V call is TRBV29-1, the J call TRBJ2-1; D is unresolved. Looked up from germline, CDR1 is SQVTM and CDR2 is ANQGSEA. The CDR3 runs to 14 residues. The V end was cut by 5 bases, the J end by 0 bases, with 11 bases between. As DNA, the CDR3 is TGCAGCGTTCACGACTCTAGCTCCTACAATGAGCAGTTCTTC. Amino acid sequence: CSVHDSSSYNEQFF.

This clonotype was seen only a few times. This rearrangement joins TRBV7-9 to TRBJ2-7, with TRBD1 matching 7 bases. From germline, CDR1 is SEHNR and CDR2 FQNEAQ (reference sequence). Trimming took 5 bases from V and 2 from J; bases not matched to a gene: 6. This CDR3 is built from 14 residues. The CDR3 region has the DNA TGTGCCAGCAGCCAAGGACAGGCTACCTACGAGCAGTACTTC. This codes for CASSQGQATYEQYF.

To note about this clonotype: A read error may explain this, as a much larger clone is one base away. The rearrangement links TRBV29-1 to TRBJ2-3; D gene unclear. CDR1 is SQVTM, CDR2 ANQGSEA, per germline. The CDR3 covers 12 residues. Trimming left V 8 bases short and J 2 bases short, with 11 bases between. The CDR3 is CSINPNTDTQYF. CDR3 DNA sequence: TGCAGCATTAACCCCAACACAGATACGCAGTATTTT.

This clonotype was counted a few times. The chain is built from TRBV28 and TRBJ2-1; a weak D match, TRBD2 (6 bases). The CDR3 runs 16 residues. Trimming took 6 bases from V and 7 from J, leaving 22 bases between them. Germline V gene lookup returns CDR1 MDHEN and CDR2 SYDVKM. Here the CDR3 reads CASRLTGTQSRNEQFF. In DNA form, the CDR3 reads TGTGCCAGCAGACTTACCGGGACTCAATCCCGGAATGAGCAGTTCTTC.

The chain uses TRBV6-1 and TRBJ2-3; TRBD2 matches 7 bases. The germline V gene encodes CDR1 MNHNS and CDR2 SASEGT. CDR3 size: 15 residues. J lost 4 bases, V lost 2 bases, and 6 bases had no gene match. This CDR3 is CASSETREGADTQYF. The CDR3 coding sequence is TGTGCCAGCAGTGAAACGAGGGAGGGTGCAGATACGCAGTATTTT.

The chain combines TRBV12-1 with TRBJ2-3; TRBD2, the D gene given by the table, was not confirmed from the DNA. TRBV12-1 is designated a pseudogene. The CDR3 totals 17 residues. As DNA, the CDR3 is TGTGCCAGCCGTCCTTCCTGGGACTCCGTGGGCCCAGATACGCAGTATTTT. It is translated as CASRPSWDSVGPDTQYF.

The J gene is TRBJ2-5, the V gene TRBV28, with TRBD1 matching 10 bases. Germline V gene sequence: CDR1 MDHEN, CDR2 SYDVKM. The CDR3 extends over 16 amino acids. Germline trimming cut 6 bases from V and 5 bases from J; bases unmatched to any gene: 12. The CDR3 sequence: CASRETPGQGSETQYF. DNA for the CDR3: TGTGCCAGCAGAGAGACTCCGGGACAGGGGTCGGAGACCCAGTACTTC.

About this clonotype itself: The junction differs from germline at one of its ends, possibly a read error. The chain joins TRBV2 to TRBJ2-4; 10 nucleotides match TRBD1. This CDR3 is built from 17 residues. CDR1 is SNHLY, CDR2 FYNNEI, per germline. The CDR3 protein is CAGSYSSRRTGGYGQYF. The CDR3, as DNA: TGTGCCGGCAGTTACTCATCACGCCGGACAGGGGGTTACGGGCAGTACTTC.